This TCR beta chain was recorded in a study of T cell repertoires in cytomegalovirus infection (dated by TCRdb to the late 2010s). Describing the broader study: Recently identified HLA-C-restricted CMV epitopes, whose presentation resists viral immunomodulation, were targeted by peptide stimulations together with well-studied HLA-B-restricted epitopes. Donor HLA type was relevant to the analysis, as public TCR beta signatures indicated carriage of CMV infection together with the matching HLA type. Paper-wide results and their limitations: The ex vivo response was dominated by HLA-C-restricted CMV-specific TCR beta clonotypes, and the single most frequent clonotype in two of eight donors was supplied by these HLA-C-restricted clonotypes. In both this cohort and an independent cohort of over 350 donors, the cumulative frequency of public TCR beta family members distinguished carriers of CMV infection plus the relevant HLA type.

Measured from the cysteine to the phenylalanine, the CDR3 is 14 residues long. Solely the CDR3 DNA is kept, with 42 bases framed from the first base. Relative to germline, V is missing 1 base and J is missing 5 bases, with 3 bases of the junction outside any gene match. In the germline V gene, CDR1 corresponds to SGHDN and CDR2 to FVKESK. Instrument on record: Illumina HiSeq 1500. The public reads were run again by TCRdb, first through fastp at Q25 and then through MiXCR, and only productive beta chains were kept. CDR3 protein sequences are deduplicated, and each keeps its most common genes and DNA. This sample has approximately 56,000 distinct CDR3 sequences in its table, and roughly a fifth of those were observed once. The ten largest clones add up to roughly 78% of the sample. On this clonotype itself: Its binding antigen is unknown. No much larger clonotype is one base removed from it; base qualities were not supplied.

The sample's treatment or condition, from its label and the paper: in vitro stimulation with specific CMV peptide epitopes to enrich CMV-specific T cells. This TCR derives from a human donor in good health (CMV status not recorded). Some clones in this sample may be carry-over from other donors' samples. The V and J genes are TRBV14 and TRBJ1-1, with 8 bases in between that match TRBD1. Sequencing was performed on CD8+ T cells from cultured PBMCs, taken from culture after CMV antigen stimulation. The bases are TGTGCCAGCAGCCAAGGGCAGGGGGCGACTGAAGCTTTCTTT. This gives the protein CASSQGQGATEAFF.